What follows describes a single TCR beta chain. The antigen is undetermined. This record comes from a study of T cell repertoires in cytomegalovirus infection. Across the whole study: TCR beta signatures that were public indicated CMV infection and matching HLA type. Whole-study results and caveats: HLA-C-restricted CMV-specific TCR beta clonotypes were dominant in the ex vivo response. Cumulated frequencies of public TCR beta families served to identify carriers of CMV plus the relevant HLA.

The length of the CDR3 is 17 residues. With 1 base clipped from V and 3 bases from J, the junction kept 6 bases outside the gene matches. Germline values: CDR1 LGHNA, CDR2 YSLEER. From the reads, TCRdb called clonotypes with MiXCR, one entry per CDR3 protein. This sample has about 250,000 distinct CDR3 sequences, with around 6.6% found just once. The sample taken for sequencing was PBMCs. The sequence was collected from a human donor in good health (CMV status not recorded). Some clones in this sample may be carry-over from other donors' samples. The rearrangement links TRBV4-3 to TRBJ2-2, with 9 bases fitting TRBD1. The CDR3 nucleotides read TGCGCCAGCAGCCAAGGTTACGGGACAGGGTACACCGGGGAGCTGTTTTTT. Its protein product is CASSQGYGTGYTGELFF.